These T cell receptor beta chains were read from a single sample in a study of T cells in localized non-small cell lung cancer. Measured with immunoSEQ multiplex PCR; TCRdb has only the in-frame clones, and not every one. The sample records more than 50,000 clones, about 85% being singletons. Specimen: peripheral blood, collected before any cancer treatment. Receptors originate from an older female donor with stage II squamous cell lung carcinoma. Each CDR3 is given with its conserved first and last residue. Fields, in order: D gene, J gene, V gene, clone size, CDR3 DNA, CDR3 protein. The D gene is left open where the match is weak. Only some rows state a clone size, as once, few, many or a class for expanded clones.

>TRBD2|TRBJ2-1|TRBV2|NA
TGTGCCAGCAGTCTACGGGTAGCGGGGGGCCCCTACAATGAGCAGTTCTTC
CASSLRVAGGPYNEQFF
>NA|TRBJ1-3|TRBV5-3|NA
TGTGCCAGAAGCTTGGGACAGAGAGGAAACACCATATATTTT
CARSLGQRGNTIYF
>TRBD1|TRBJ2-2|TRBV11-2|NA
TGTGCCAGCAGCCCGATAGGGGACAGTCTTAACACCGGGGAGCTGTTTTTT
CASSPIGDSLNTGELFF
>TRBD1|TRBJ2-5|TRBV9|NA
TGTGCCAGCAGCGTGACAGGGAGAGAGACCCAGTACTTC
CASSVTGRETQYF
>NA|TRBJ2-1|TRBV7-2|many
TGTGCCAGCAGCGACTGGACACAATACAATGAGCAGTTCTTC
CASSDWTQYNEQFF
>NA|TRBJ1-2|TRBV7-8|NA
TGTGCCAGCAGCTTGGGGGTCAACTATGGCTACACCTTC
CASSLGVNYGYTF
>NA|TRBJ1-6|TRBV2|NA
TGTGCCAGTCACAGGGAATCCTATAATTCACCCCTCCACTTT
CASHRESYNSPLHF
>NA|TRBJ1-6|TRBV27|few
TGTGCCAGCAGTTTATCAGGGGGGAATTCACCCCTCCACTTT
CASSLSGGNSPLHF
>NA|TRBJ1-1|TRBV7-2|NA
TGTGCCAGCAGCTTAGTCACTGAAGCTTTCTTT
CASSLVTEAFF
>NA|TRBJ1-4|TRBV5-1|NA
TGCGCCAGCAGCTTGGCAGGGGACAATGAAAAACTGTTTTTT
CASSLAGDNEKLFF
>TRBD2|TRBJ2-2|TRBV4-2|NA
TGTGCCAGCAGCCAAGCACTAGCGGGATCAGGGGTCACCGGGGAGCTGTTTTTT
CASSQALAGSGVTGELFF
>TRBD1|TRBJ2-7|TRBV27|NA
TGTGCCAGCAGTTCCCCCGGGACAGGGGTCTCTACGTACGAGCAGTACTTC
CASSSPGTGVSTYEQYF
>NA|TRBJ2-4|TRBV7-2|NA
TGTGCCAGCAAACCCGGGTTAGCCAAAAACATTCAGTACTTC
CASKPGLAKNIQYF
>NA|TRBJ1-1|TRBV6-4|NA
TGTGCCAGCAGTGAAAATGGTGTTGGGGGCATGAACACTGAAGCTTTCTTT
CASSENGVGGMNTEAFF
>TRBD1|TRBJ1-1|TRBV4-1|few
TGCGCCAGCAAAGCGGAGGACAGGAAGAACACTGAAGCTTTCTTT
CASKAEDRKNTEAFF
>NA|TRBJ2-5|TRBV10-1|once
TGCGCCAGCAGTGAGTCGAACAGGGTCGAGACCCAGTACTTC
CASSESNRVETQYF
>NA|TRBJ1-2|TRBV5-1|medium-sized
TGCGCCAGCAGCTTGGCACAAGGGGCGTTAGGCTACACCTTC
CASSLAQGALGYTF
>TRBD1|TRBJ2-7|TRBV5-4|NA
TGTGCCAGCAGCCGGGACAGACATAACTCCTACGAGCAGTACTTC
CASSRDRHNSYEQYF
>TRBD1|TRBJ2-5|TRBV12-5|NA
TGTGCTAGTGGGACAGGGGGCCACCAAGAGACCCAGTACTTC
CASGTGGHQETQYF
>TRBD2|TRBJ2-5|TRBV7-6|NA
TGTGCCAGCACCCCTGCGGGGGGGGAGACCCAGTACTTC
CASTPAGGETQYF
>TRBD1|TRBJ2-2|TRBV7-2|NA
TGTGCCAGCCGGACAGGGGTTACCGGGGAGCTGTTTTTT
CASRTGVTGELFF
>TRBD2|TRBJ2-2|TRBV5-4|NA
TGTGCCAGCAGCCCCGGGACTAGAAACACCGGGGAGCTGTTTTTT
CASSPGTRNTGELFF
>TRBD1|TRBJ2-7|TRBV9|few
TGTGCCAGCAGTCCAGACTTGGGGTACGGGACAGCTCTCAACGAGCAGTACTTC
CASSPDLGYGTALNEQYF
>NA|TRBJ1-2|TRBV10-2|NA
TGCGCCAGCAGTGAGGGCAGGGGTGTAGGTGGCTACACCTTC
CASSEGRGVGGYTF
>TRBD2|TRBJ2-1|TRBV19|few
TGTGCCAGTAGTAAGCTGGGGGGGGAGTGGTCCTACAATGAGCAGTTCTTC
CASSKLGGEWSYNEQFF
>TRBD2|TRBJ2-7|TRBV10-2|NA
TGCGCCAGCAGCCCCGGACTAGCGGGGGTCTACGAGCAGTACTTC
CASSPGLAGVYEQYF
>NA|TRBJ1-2|TRBV6-5|NA
TGTGCCAGCAGCTGGACTGGGCCAAACTATGGCTACACCTTC
CASSWTGPNYGYTF
>TRBD2|TRBJ2-5|TRBV4-2|NA
TGTGCCAGCAGCCACGCGGGGGCTAGCGGGGGTGAGGAGACCCAGTACTTC
CASSHAGASGGEETQYF
>NA|TRBJ2-2|TRBV5-1|NA
TGCGCCAGCAGCATTGACTATGCCGGGGAGCTGTTTTTT
CASSIDYAGELFF
>TRBD1|TRBJ2-2|TRBV14|NA
TGTGCCAGCAGCCGACAAAGGACAGGGGGCAGGTCCGGGGAGCTGTTTTTT
CASSRQRTGGRSGELFF